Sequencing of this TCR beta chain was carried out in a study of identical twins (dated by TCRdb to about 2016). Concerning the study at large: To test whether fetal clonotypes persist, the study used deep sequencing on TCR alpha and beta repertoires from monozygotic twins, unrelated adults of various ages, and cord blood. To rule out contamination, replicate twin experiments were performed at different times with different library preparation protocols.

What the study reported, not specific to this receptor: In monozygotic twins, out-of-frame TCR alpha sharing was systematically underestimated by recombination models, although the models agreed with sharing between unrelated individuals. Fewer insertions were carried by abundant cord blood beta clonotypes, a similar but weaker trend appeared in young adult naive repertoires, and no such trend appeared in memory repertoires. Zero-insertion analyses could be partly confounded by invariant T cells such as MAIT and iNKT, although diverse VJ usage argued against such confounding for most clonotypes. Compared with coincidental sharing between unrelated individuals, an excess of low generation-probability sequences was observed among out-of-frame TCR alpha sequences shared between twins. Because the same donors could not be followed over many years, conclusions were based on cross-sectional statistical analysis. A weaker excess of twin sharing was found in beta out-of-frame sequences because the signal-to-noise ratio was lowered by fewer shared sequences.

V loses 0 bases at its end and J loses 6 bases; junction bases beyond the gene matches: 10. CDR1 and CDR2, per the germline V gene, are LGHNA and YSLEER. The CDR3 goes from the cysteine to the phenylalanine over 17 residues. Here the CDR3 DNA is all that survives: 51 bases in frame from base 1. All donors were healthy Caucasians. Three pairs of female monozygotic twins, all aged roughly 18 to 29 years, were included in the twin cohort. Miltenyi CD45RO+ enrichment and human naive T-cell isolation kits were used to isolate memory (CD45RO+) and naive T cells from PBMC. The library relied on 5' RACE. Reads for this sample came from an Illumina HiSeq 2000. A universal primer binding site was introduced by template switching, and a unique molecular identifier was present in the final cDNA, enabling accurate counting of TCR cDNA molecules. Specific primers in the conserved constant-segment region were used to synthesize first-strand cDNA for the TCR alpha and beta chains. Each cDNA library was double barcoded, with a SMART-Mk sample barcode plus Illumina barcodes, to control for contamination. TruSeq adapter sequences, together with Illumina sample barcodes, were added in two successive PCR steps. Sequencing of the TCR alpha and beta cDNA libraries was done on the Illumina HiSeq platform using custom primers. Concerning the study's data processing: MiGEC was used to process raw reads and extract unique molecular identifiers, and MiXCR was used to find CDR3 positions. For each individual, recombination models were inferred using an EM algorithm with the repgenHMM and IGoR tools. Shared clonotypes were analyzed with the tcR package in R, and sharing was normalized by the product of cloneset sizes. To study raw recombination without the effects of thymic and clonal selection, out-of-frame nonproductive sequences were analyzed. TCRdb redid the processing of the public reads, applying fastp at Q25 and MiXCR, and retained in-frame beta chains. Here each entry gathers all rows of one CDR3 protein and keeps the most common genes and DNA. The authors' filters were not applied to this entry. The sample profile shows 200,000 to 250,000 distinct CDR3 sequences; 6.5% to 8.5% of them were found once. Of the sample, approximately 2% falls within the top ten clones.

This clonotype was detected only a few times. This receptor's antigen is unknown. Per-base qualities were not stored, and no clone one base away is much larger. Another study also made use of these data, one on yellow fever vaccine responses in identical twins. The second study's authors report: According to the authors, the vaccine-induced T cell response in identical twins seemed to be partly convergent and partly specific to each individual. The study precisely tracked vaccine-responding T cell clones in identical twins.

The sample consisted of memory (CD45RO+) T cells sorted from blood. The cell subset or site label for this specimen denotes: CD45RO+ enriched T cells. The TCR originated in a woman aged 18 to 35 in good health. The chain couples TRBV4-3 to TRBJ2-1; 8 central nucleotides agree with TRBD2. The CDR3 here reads CASSQEMVRTSSNEQFF. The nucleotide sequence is TGCGCCAGCAGCCAAGAAATGGTGAGGACTAGCTCCAATGAGCAGTTCTTC.